This TCR beta chain emerged from a study of CD8 T cells in Susac syndrome (dated by TCRdb to the late 2010s). About the investigation overall: The study used repertoire sequencing to test whether antigen drove CD8+ T cell activation and differentiation in Susac syndrome.

High-throughput TCR beta sequencing profiled peripheral blood CD8+ and CD4+ T cells from healthy donors, Susac syndrome patients and multiple sclerosis patients. Healthy donors were age- and sex-matched controls. Bulk CD8+ and CD4+ T cells were purified magnetically by negative isolation, whereas CD8+ TEMRA cells were enriched by FACS. Blood was drawn into EDTA tubes, processed within 24 hours, and PBMCs were isolated by density gradient centrifugation. PBMCs intended for TCR sequencing were cryopreserved in liquid nitrogen and were subsequently thawed in a 37 degrees C water bath. The sorted or isolated CD4+, CD8+ and CD8+ TEMRA cells reached a purity of at least 90%. Remarks on this clonotype: Its antigen is still unknown. Base qualities are missing; no much larger clone stands one base away.

What the research found in general, with its limitations: The number of individuals in the TCR sequencing and HLA analysis was acknowledged as relatively small.

RNA was extracted using the RNeasy kit, and about 0.45 to 1 ug of the RNA was reverse transcribed with random hexamers. The immunoSEQ multiplex PCR assay, covering 54 Vbeta and 13 Jbeta segments, was used to amplify TCR beta CDR3 regions. PCR amplification bias was corrected by using a synthetic template baseline for primer optimization and computational correction. In the authors' own workflow: Reads were assigned to V, D and J genes according to IMGT and analyzed in immunoSEQ Analyzer, with only productive sequences retained. Clonality was computed as one minus Shannon entropy normalized by log2 of the number of productive unique sequences. For each patient and control, public and private clones were evaluated within the 100 most prevalent clones. Clones were defined as Susac-specific when absent from the healthy and MS cohorts, from roughly 1,000 published viral clones and from other ImmuneACCESS disease sequences. TCRdb reran the public reads through fastp at Q25 and MiXCR, keeping productive beta chains. CDR3 protein duplicates are merged, each entry listing the most common genes and DNA. V and J calls and clone size were set by TCRdb, not the authors. The sample yields 180,000 or so distinct CDR3 sequences; around 94% were counted once. The ten largest clones add up to around 0.14% of the sample.

The clonotype was recovered from a human donor in good health. The source material was CD4+ T cells from PBMCs.

The CDR3 has the sequence CASSAPTEAFF. The DNA sequence is given as TGTGCCAGCAGTGCCCCCACTGAAGCTTTCTTT. Rearrangement joined TRBV6-2 or TRBV6-3 to TRBJ1-1, with no reliable assignment of the D segment. The germline V gene encodes CDR1 MNHEY and CDR2 SVGEGT. The CDR3 has 11 amino acids, counting the end cysteine and phenylalanine. The DNA shown is the 33-base CDR3, in frame from base 1. V gives up 5 bases and J gives up 4 bases, and the segment between their germline ends measures 5 bases.